Below, 14 T cell receptor beta chains from the same sample are listed, as sequenced in a study of shared clonotypes between healthy human individuals. Clones were read by immunoSEQ multiplex PCR, and TCRdb kept only the in-frame ones, dropping some. Here the sample spans approximately 340,000 clones, 73% being singletons. Sequenced material: memory CD4+ T cells sorted from blood. Subset indicated: CD45RA-negative fraction. Every receptor here comes from a man under 40 in good health.

The V gene is TRBV19, the J gene TRBJ2-5; D is perhaps TRBD1 (5 bases). The CDR3 extends over 14 amino acids. Deletions cut 5 bases from V and 7 bases from J, with 17 bases between. Germline loops: CDR1 LNHDA, CDR2 SQIVND (reference sequence). For the CDR3, the DNA is TGTGCCAGTAGTCCGAAAACAGGCTCCGGGACCCAGTACTTC. Protein product: CASSPKTGSGTQYF.

The CDR3 coding sequence is TGTGCCAGCGGTCAGACTAGCGGTTACAATGAGCAGTTCTTC. As protein: CASGQTSGYNEQFF. The V gene is TRBV2, the J gene TRBJ2-1; 9 bases agree with TRBD2. This CDR3 spans 14 amino acids. Germline values: CDR1 SNHLY, CDR2 FYNNEI. The J segment lost 4 bases and the V segment lost 8 bases, leaving 6 bases of the junction unmatched. Filled out from reference TRBV2 and TRBJ2-1, the complete variable domain reads EPEVTQTPSHQVTQMGQEVILRCVPISNHLYFYWYRQILGQKVEFLVSFYNNEISEKSEIFDDQFSVERPDGSNFTLKIRSTKLEDSAMYFCASGQTSGYNEQFFGPGTRLTVL.

V gene TRBV9 combines with J gene TRBJ2-1; D ambiguous. The CDR3 has 14 residues. Germline V gene data show CDR1 as SGDLS and CDR2 as YYNGEE. V lost 2 bases and J 10 bases, leaving 16 bases between the germline ends. In nucleotides, the CDR3 is TGTGCCAGCAGCGTTTCACATGTACCACTGGAGCAGTTCTTC. This gives the protein CASSVSHVPLEQFF.

J is TRBJ1-4 and V is TRBV5-4, with D unresolved. Germline CDR1 reads SGHNT; CDR2 reads YYREEE (reference sequence). The CDR3 totals 15 residues. V lost 0 bases and J lost 7, with 13 bases in between. The CDR3 DNA sequence: TGTGCCAGCAGCTTGGCCTACGGAGAGGGTGAAAAACTGTTTTTT. Translating it yields CASSLAYGEGEKLFF.

This chain links TRBV11-1 with TRBJ2-7; unclear D gene. V lost 0 bases to trimming and J lost 2 bases, with 17 bases between them. This CDR3 contains 17 residues. The germline V gene has CDR1 SGHAT and CDR2 FQDESV (reference sequence). CDR3 sequence reads: CASSLAWQASLPYEQYF. The DNA of the CDR3 is TGTGCCAGCAGCTTAGCGTGGCAGGCCTCCCTTCCCTACGAGCAGTACTTC.

This clone came up many times. CDR3 sequence (DNA): TGTGCCAGCAGGTTGGGGGTCACTAGCACAGATACGCAGTATTTT. Its protein is CASRLGVTSTDTQYF. This chain uses TRBV6-5 with TRBJ2-3; either TRBD1 or TRBD2 may fit D (5 bases each). V shed 6 bases and J shed 0 bases, with 13 bases lying between them. The germline V gene has CDR1 MNHEY and CDR2 SVGAGI. This CDR3 has 15 amino acids.

CDR3 coding DNA: TGTGCCAGCAGGATGAACACTGAAGCTTTCTTT. This codes for CASRMNTEAFF. This chain links TRBV27 with TRBJ1-1; D not certain. In germline, CDR1 is MNHEY, CDR2 SMNVEV (reference sequence). The germline V and J ends were trimmed by 6 bases and 0 bases, with 2 bases remaining between them. The CDR3 is 11 residues long.

This chain links TRBV2 with TRBJ2-3; tentatively, D is TRBD2 (5 bases). CDR1 and CDR2 (germline): SNHLY, FYNNEI. V shed 11 bases and J shed 0 bases, with 15 bases lying between them. The CDR3 consists of 14 residues. CDR3 loop: CAPSRAASTDTQYF. CDR3 DNA sequence: TGTGCCCCCAGCCGAGCGGCTAGCACAGATACGCAGTATTTT.

The chain recombines TRBV5-1 with TRBJ2-3; D is unresolved. Between the trimmed V and J ends, which lost 0 bases and 3 bases, there was a span of 11 bases. This CDR3 comprises 15 residues. CDR1 and CDR2 from the germline V gene are SGHRS and YFSETQ. The CDR3 bases are TGCGCCAGCAGCTTGGAGGGTTTCCCAACAGATACGCAGTATTTT. It codes for CASSLEGFPTDTQYF.

This clone was detected only a few times. The chain employs TRBV6-5 and TRBJ1-1, with D perhaps TRBD1 (5 bases). The CDR3 has 12 residues. The V end was cut by 5 bases, the J end by 7 bases, with 11 bases between. Per germline, CDR1 MNHEY and CDR2 SVGAGI. The DNA for the CDR3 is TGTGCCAGCAGTCCCGGGGGGGGTGAAGCTTTCTTT. It specifies CASSPGGGEAFF.

The sample holds a few counts of this clone. This may be a read error, as it is one base from a much larger clone. The sample carries other DNA sequences with the same CDR3. The chain carries TRBV6-4 and TRBJ2-3; 11 bases are shared with TRBD2. Germline CDR1 reads MRHNA; CDR2 reads SNTAGT. The CDR3 is 15 amino acids. J was trimmed by 0 bases and V by 5 bases; bases with no gene match: 1. The CDR3 protein is CASSRTSGSTDTQYF. CDR3 coding DNA: TGTGCCAGCAGTAGGACTAGCGGGAGCACAGATACGCAGTATTTT.

J is TRBJ2-1 and V is TRBV10-3; D perhaps matches TRBD2 (5 bases). The CDR3 length is 13 residues. Per germline, CDR1 ENHRY and CDR2 SYGVKD. Deletions cut 7 bases from V and 1 base from J, with 8 bases between. The CDR3 nucleotides read TGTGCCATCACCCGCGGGTCCTACAATGAGCAGTTCTTC. Amino acids: CAITRGSYNEQFF.

This rearrangement joins TRBV6-4 to TRBJ1-5, with 8 bases lining up with TRBD1. Germline V gene sequence: CDR1 MRHNA, CDR2 SNTAGT. The CDR3 consists of 13 residues. Germline trimming cut 5 bases from V and 7 bases from J; bases unmatched to any gene: 4. CDR3 region: CASSPGGRQPQHF. The CDR3 coding sequence is TGTGCCAGCAGTCCAGGGGGCCGCCAGCCCCAGCATTTT.

The CDR3 nucleotides read TGTGCCAGCAGCTCCCCCGGGAGCTTCCCCTCCAATGAGCAGTTCTTC. It specifies CASSSPGSFPSNEQFF. The chain uses TRBV11-2 and TRBJ2-1, with a tentative D call TRBD2 (6 bases). The germline gives CDR1 SGHAT, CDR2 FQNNGV. The CDR3 loop spans 16 amino acids. V lost 4 bases and J lost 6, with 19 bases in between.